This TCR beta chain was identified during a study of cytomegalovirus exposure and HLA in healthy donors. Study at large: Clustering assigned 81% of the approximately 390 genotyped donors to the Caucasian-associated ancestry cluster.

60 Vbeta and 13 Jbeta primers were used in PCR. Using immunoSEQ multiplex PCR, the repertoire was profiled, and TCRdb retains in-frame clones only, with some absent. The table shows around 150,000 clones, with 88% occurring only once. As for this clone: Its antigen is unknown.

Study-level points and caveats: Researchers catalogued approximately 170 TCR beta chains as cytomegalovirus-associated. TCR beta chain V- and J-gene trimming was linked, in a later analysis, to a missense variant in DCLRE1C.

Per the germline V gene, CDR1 is LNHDA and CDR2 is SQIVND (reference sequence). After removal of 1 base from V and 2 bases from J, the junction contained 3 bases not matched to a gene. This CDR3 comprises 15 residues. Sequencing input: PBMCs. The gene calls are TRBV19 and TRBJ2-5, with 8 positions matching TRBD1. This receptor was taken from a woman between 35 and 50 years old in good health and CMV-seronegative. CDR3 DNA: TGTGCCAGTAGTATAGGGACAGGGTTTCAAGAGACCCAGTACTTC. Protein product: CASSIGTGFQETQYF.